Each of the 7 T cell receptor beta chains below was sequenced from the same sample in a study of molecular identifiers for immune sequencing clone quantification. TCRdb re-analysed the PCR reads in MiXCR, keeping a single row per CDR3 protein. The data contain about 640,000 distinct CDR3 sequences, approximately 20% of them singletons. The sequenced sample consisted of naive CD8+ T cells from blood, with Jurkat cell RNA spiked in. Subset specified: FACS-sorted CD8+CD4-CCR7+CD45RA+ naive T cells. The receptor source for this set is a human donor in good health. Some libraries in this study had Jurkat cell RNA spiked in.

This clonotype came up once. CDR3 in amino acids: CARAPGQGPYEQYF. Written as DNA, the CDR3 is TGTGCCCGGGCCCCGGGACAGGGTCCCTACGAGCAGTACTTC. The chain carries TRBV30 and TRBJ2-7; 9 nucleotides match TRBD1. This CDR3 region has 14 residues. The germline gives CDR1 GTSNPN, CDR2 SVGIG (reference sequence). V shed 8 bases, J shed 2 bases, and the junction held 10 bases outside the gene matches.

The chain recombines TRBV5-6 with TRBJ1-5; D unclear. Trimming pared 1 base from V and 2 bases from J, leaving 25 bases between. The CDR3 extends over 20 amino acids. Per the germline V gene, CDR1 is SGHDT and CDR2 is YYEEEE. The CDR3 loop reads CASSLSLRESSITGNQPQHF. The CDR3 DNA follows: TGTGCCAGCAGCTTGTCGCTTCGGGAGTCGAGTATCACTGGCAATCAGCCCCAGCATTTT.

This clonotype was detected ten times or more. The CDR3 nucleotides read TGTGCCAGCAGCGGCACAGGGGGGGATCAGCCCCAGCATTTT. Translation gives CASSGTGGDQPQHF. The rearrangement links TRBV7-9 to TRBJ1-5, with TRBD1 matching over 8 bases. Germline V gene lookup returns CDR1 SEHNR and CDR2 FQNEAQ (reference sequence). After removal of 5 bases from V and 5 bases from J, the junction contained 5 bases not matched to a gene. CDR3 length: 14 residues.

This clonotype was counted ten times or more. CDR3 coding DNA: TGTGCTAGTGGTTTGGGCCCTGACGGGGGTGATACGCAGTATTTT. Translated, it gives CASGLGPDGGDTQYF. The chain joins TRBV12-5 to TRBJ2-3; D might be TRBD2 (6 bases). The germline CDR1 and CDR2 sequences are LGHNT and FRNRAP. V lost 1 base and J lost 6, with 14 bases in between. This CDR3 contains 15 residues.

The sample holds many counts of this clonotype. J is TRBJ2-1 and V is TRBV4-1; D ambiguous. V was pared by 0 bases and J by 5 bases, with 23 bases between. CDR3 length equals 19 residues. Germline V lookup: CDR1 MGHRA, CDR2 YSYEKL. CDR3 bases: TGCGCCAGCAGCCAAGATCCCACTACGGCCCCGGAAAGGAACAATGAGCAGTTCTTC. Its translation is CASSQDPTTAPERNNEQFF.

CDR3 nucleotides: TGCGCCAGCAGCCAAGGCCAGACCTGGCGTGGGGAGCTGTTTTTT. Encoded protein: CASSQGQTWRGELFF. V gene TRBV4-3 combines with J gene TRBJ2-2; D not certain. The germline V and J ends were trimmed by 1 base and 8 bases, with 14 bases remaining between them. The CDR3 covers 15 residues. From germline, CDR1 is LGHNA and CDR2 YSLEER.

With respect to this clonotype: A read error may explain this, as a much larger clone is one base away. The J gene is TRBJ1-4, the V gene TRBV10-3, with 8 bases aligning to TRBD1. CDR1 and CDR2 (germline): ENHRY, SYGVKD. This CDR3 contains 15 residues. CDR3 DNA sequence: TGTGCCATCAGTGAGTGGGGACAGGACAATGAAAAACTGCTTTTT. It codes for CAISEWGQDNEKLLF.